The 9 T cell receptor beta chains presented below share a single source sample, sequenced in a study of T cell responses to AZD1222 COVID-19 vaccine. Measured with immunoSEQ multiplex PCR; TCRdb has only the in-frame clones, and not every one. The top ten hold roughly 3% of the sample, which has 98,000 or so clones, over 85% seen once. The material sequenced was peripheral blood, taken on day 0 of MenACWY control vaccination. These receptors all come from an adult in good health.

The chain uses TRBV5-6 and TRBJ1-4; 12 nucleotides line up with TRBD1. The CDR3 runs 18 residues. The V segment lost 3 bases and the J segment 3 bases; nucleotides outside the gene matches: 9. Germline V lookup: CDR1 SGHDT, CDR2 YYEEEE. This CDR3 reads CASSSLGQGARANEKLFF. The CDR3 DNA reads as TGTGCCAGCAGCTCCTTGGGACAGGGGGCGCGAGCTAATGAAAAACTGTTTTTT.

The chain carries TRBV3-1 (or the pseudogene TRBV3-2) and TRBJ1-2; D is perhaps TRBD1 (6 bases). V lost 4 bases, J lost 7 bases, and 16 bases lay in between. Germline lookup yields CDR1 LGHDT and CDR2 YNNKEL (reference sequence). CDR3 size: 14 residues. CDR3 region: CASSPWEQGRGYTF. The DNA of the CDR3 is TGTGCCAGCAGCCCCTGGGAACAGGGCCGTGGCTACACCTTC.

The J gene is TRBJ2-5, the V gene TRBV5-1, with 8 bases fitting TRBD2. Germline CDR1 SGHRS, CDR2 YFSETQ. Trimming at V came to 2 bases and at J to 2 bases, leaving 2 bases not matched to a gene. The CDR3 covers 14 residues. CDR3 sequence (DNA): TGCGCCAGCAGCTTAACTAGCGGTCAAGAGACCCAGTACTTC. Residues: CASSLTSGQETQYF.

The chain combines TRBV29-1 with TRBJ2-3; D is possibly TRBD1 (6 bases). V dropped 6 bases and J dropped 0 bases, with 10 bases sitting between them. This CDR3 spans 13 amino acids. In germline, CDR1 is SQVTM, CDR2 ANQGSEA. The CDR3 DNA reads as TGCAGCGTGGACAGCGGCAGCACAGATACGCAGTATTTT. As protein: CSVDSGSTDTQYF.

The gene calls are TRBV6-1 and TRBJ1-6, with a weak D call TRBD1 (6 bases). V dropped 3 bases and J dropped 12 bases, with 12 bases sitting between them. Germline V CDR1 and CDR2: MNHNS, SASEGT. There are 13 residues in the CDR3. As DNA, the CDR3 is TGTGCCAGCAGTGACAGGGGCCACCAACCCCTCCACTTT. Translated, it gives CASSDRGHQPLHF.

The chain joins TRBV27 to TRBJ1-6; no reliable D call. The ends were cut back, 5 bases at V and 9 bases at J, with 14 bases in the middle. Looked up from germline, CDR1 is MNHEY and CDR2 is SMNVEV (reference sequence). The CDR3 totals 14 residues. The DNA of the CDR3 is TGTGCCAGCAGTCCCCTTTTAGAGGGTTCACCCCTCCACTTT. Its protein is CASSPLLEGSPLHF.

The CDR3 sequence is CASSYSVTSLPYEQYF. The CDR3 coding sequence is TGTGCCAGCAGTTACTCAGTCACCAGCCTTCCCTACGAGCAGTACTTC. The chain couples TRBV6-2 or TRBV6-3 to TRBJ2-7; D unresolved. CDR3 size: 16 residues. The V and J ends lost 0 bases and 2 bases respectively, with 14 bases between them. Per germline, CDR1 MNHEY and CDR2 SVGEGT.

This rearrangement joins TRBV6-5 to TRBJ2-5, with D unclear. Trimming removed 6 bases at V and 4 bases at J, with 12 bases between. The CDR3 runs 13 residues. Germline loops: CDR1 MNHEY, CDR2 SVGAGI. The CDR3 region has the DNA TGTGCCAGCAGGTTCGGGCAAGTAGAGACCCAGTACTTC. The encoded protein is CASRFGQVETQYF.

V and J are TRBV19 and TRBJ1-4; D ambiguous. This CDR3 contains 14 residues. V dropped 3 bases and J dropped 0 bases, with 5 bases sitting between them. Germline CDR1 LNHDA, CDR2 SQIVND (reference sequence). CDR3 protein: CASSIESTNEKLFF. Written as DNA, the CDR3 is TGTGCCAGTAGTATCGAATCAACTAATGAAAAACTGTTTTTT.